Listed below are T cell receptor beta chains from one sample, sequenced in a study of control samples from healthy donors and cancer patients. Libraries were prepared by immunoSEQ multiplex PCR; TCRdb keeps only in-frame clonotypes and omits some of them. The sample records around 52,000 clones, roughly 90% being singletons. The sequencing sample was made of PBMCs. Source of these receptors: a young man with colorectal cancer. Each CDR3 is given without its conserved first and last residue. A D gene is named only where the DNA matches it firmly.

v_call: TRBV5-1
j_call: TRBJ2-7
d_call: -
cdr3_aa: ASSLGQAGEQY

v_call: TRBV6-5
j_call: TRBJ2-2
d_call: -
cdr3_aa: ASSYEFWGDTGELF

v_call: TRBV4-1
j_call: TRBJ1-1
d_call: -
cdr3_aa: ASRGDTEAF

v_call: TRBV5-1
j_call: TRBJ2-1
d_call: -
cdr3_aa: ASSSAAGTDNEQF

v_call: TRBV4-3
j_call: TRBJ1-1
d_call: -
cdr3_aa: ASRSGTVDDSEAF

v_call: TRBV5-4
j_call: TRBJ1-1
d_call: -
cdr3_aa: ASSGSGGYTEAF

v_call: TRBV7-9
j_call: TRBJ2-2
d_call: -
cdr3_aa: ASSLAYRGRTGELF

v_call: TRBV30
j_call: TRBJ1-3
d_call: -
cdr3_aa: AWSVVGVENTIY

v_call: TRBV27
j_call: TRBJ2-1
d_call: -
cdr3_aa: ATLRVGYNEQF

v_call: TRBV4-1
j_call: TRBJ2-7
d_call: -
cdr3_aa: ASSQADSEQY

v_call: TRBV12-3/TRBV12-4
j_call: TRBJ2-7
d_call: -
cdr3_aa: ASSLSTHYEQY

v_call: TRBV6-2/TRBV6-3
j_call: TRBJ1-6
d_call: TRBD1
cdr3_aa: ASSYAAGTVNSPLH

v_call: TRBV3-1/TRBV3-2
j_call: TRBJ1-1
d_call: -
cdr3_aa: ASSQWSKPLNTEAF

v_call: TRBV19
j_call: TRBJ1-2
d_call: -
cdr3_aa: ASTMDPINYGYT

v_call: TRBV6-1
j_call: TRBJ1-1
d_call: TRBD1
cdr3_aa: ASSEEGRGRPEAF

v_call: TRBV29-1
j_call: TRBJ1-2
d_call: -
cdr3_aa: SALRGANYGYT

v_call: TRBV24-1
j_call: TRBJ2-1
d_call: TRBD1
cdr3_aa: ATSAPAGDRGHNEQF

v_call: TRBV4-1
j_call: TRBJ1-6
d_call: -
cdr3_aa: ASSELTGSSDGSPLH

v_call: TRBV19
j_call: TRBJ1-1
d_call: TRBD1
cdr3_aa: ASSILTGGEVTEAF

v_call: TRBV30
j_call: TRBJ1-5
d_call: -
cdr3_aa: AWSVQGGQPQH

v_call: TRBV9
j_call: TRBJ2-5
d_call: TRBD2
cdr3_aa: ASSVVAGGPQETQY

v_call: TRBV20-1
j_call: TRBJ1-2
d_call: -
cdr3_aa: SASDIGGWVGYT

v_call: TRBV18
j_call: TRBJ1-2
d_call: TRBD1
cdr3_aa: ASSPPTGYYGYT

v_call: TRBV29-1
j_call: TRBJ2-2
d_call: -
cdr3_aa: SVERGANTGELF

v_call: TRBV7-6
j_call: TRBJ1-2
d_call: -
cdr3_aa: ASSLSNRTDANYGYT

v_call: TRBV24-1
j_call: TRBJ2-3
d_call: TRBD1
cdr3_aa: ATSDLAGQGADTQY

v_call: TRBV6-2/TRBV6-3
j_call: TRBJ2-1
d_call: TRBD1
cdr3_aa: ASSHQSFGQGRNEQF

v_call: TRBV6-6
j_call: TRBJ2-1
d_call: -
cdr3_aa: ASIASGAYNEQF

v_call: TRBV7-9
j_call: TRBJ2-5
d_call: -
cdr3_aa: ASSFSREETQY

v_call: TRBV4-2
j_call: TRBJ1-6
d_call: TRBD1
cdr3_aa: ASSQVVTGRNSPLH

v_call: TRBV9
j_call: TRBJ2-1
d_call: -
cdr3_aa: ASSVEDRFDEQF

v_call: TRBV9
j_call: TRBJ2-2
d_call: TRBD1
cdr3_aa: ASSYQGANTGELF

v_call: TRBV5-4
j_call: TRBJ1-4
d_call: -
cdr3_aa: ASSLGGPIQKLF

v_call: TRBV19
j_call: TRBJ2-2
d_call: TRBD1
cdr3_aa: ASTRSRGRDGELF

v_call: TRBV18
j_call: TRBJ2-2
d_call: TRBD2
cdr3_aa: ASSPRVAGTTNTGELF

v_call: TRBV7-9
j_call: TRBJ1-1
d_call: -
cdr3_aa: ASSSWGEETEAF

v_call: TRBV24-1
j_call: TRBJ1-2
d_call: -
cdr3_aa: ATRSARGSGGYT

v_call: TRBV19
j_call: TRBJ1-1
d_call: -
cdr3_aa: ASSISGRAAVTEAF

v_call: TRBV9
j_call: TRBJ1-1
d_call: -
cdr3_aa: ASSRLNTEAF

v_call: TRBV6-5
j_call: TRBJ2-1
d_call: -
cdr3_aa: ASSLTGNEQF

v_call: TRBV19
j_call: TRBJ1-6
d_call: TRBD1
cdr3_aa: ASSPLDRGGSPLH

v_call: TRBV6-2/TRBV6-3
j_call: TRBJ1-5
d_call: TRBD1
cdr3_aa: ASSFLQGAKPQH

v_call: TRBV6-1
j_call: TRBJ2-1
d_call: -
cdr3_aa: ASSEIKYNEQF

v_call: TRBV19
j_call: TRBJ2-5
d_call: -
cdr3_aa: ASSIGRGRQETQY

v_call: TRBV7-9
j_call: TRBJ2-7
d_call: TRBD1
cdr3_aa: ASSLRDRLPDEQY

v_call: TRBV9
j_call: TRBJ1-3
d_call: -
cdr3_aa: ASSVGPSAWAGNTIY

v_call: TRBV30
j_call: TRBJ1-2
d_call: TRBD1
cdr3_aa: AWSPWTGDYGYT

v_call: TRBV27
j_call: TRBJ1-4
d_call: -
cdr3_aa: ASSRTPGQRSEKLF

v_call: TRBV20-1
j_call: TRBJ1-2
d_call: -
cdr3_aa: SASMGLGYGYT

v_call: TRBV5-6
j_call: TRBJ1-6
d_call: -
cdr3_aa: ASSLGQARKNSPLH

v_call: TRBV30
j_call: TRBJ1-1
d_call: -
cdr3_aa: AWSGDLEAF

v_call: TRBV7-2
j_call: TRBJ1-1
d_call: -
cdr3_aa: ASSFQAQGNTEAF

v_call: TRBV6-5
j_call: TRBJ2-1
d_call: TRBD2
cdr3_aa: ASSSRLAGGPYEQF

v_call: TRBV6-5
j_call: TRBJ2-3
d_call: TRBD2
cdr3_aa: ASRKRGDTDTQY

v_call: TRBV7-9
j_call: TRBJ2-2
d_call: TRBD1
cdr3_aa: ASSSPRYTTGGGTGELF

v_call: TRBV5-1
j_call: TRBJ1-2
d_call: TRBD1
cdr3_aa: ASSGTGDYGYT

v_call: TRBV11-2
j_call: TRBJ2-7
d_call: TRBD1
cdr3_aa: ASSRDSSYEQY

v_call: TRBV5-1
j_call: TRBJ1-2
d_call: -
cdr3_aa: ASSSSGTGDAVYYGYT

v_call: TRBV24-1
j_call: TRBJ2-1
d_call: TRBD2
cdr3_aa: ATSDLMRGDNEQF

v_call: TRBV6-5
j_call: TRBJ1-2
d_call: TRBD1
cdr3_aa: ASQRGLTDYGYT